The 21 T cell receptor beta chains presented below share a single source sample, sequenced in a study of regulatory T cells in long-lasting Graves disease. CDR3 regions were amplified by Arm-PCR using iRepertoire HTBI primers to build TCR beta libraries. TCRdb re-called the multiplex PCR reads with MiXCR, one entry per CDR3 protein. The profile shows 390,000 or so distinct CDR3 sequences, 12% of them singletons. Documented time point: newly diagnosed GD, antithyroid drugs for less than 3 months. From PBMCs, RNA was extracted and then used to make the TCR library. These records were also assigned to another study, of T cells in Graves' hyperthyroidism and ophthalmopathy.

The source was peripheral blood mononuclear cells (PBMCs), collected at new diagnosis, from a patient treated with antithyroid drugs. The receptors originated from a woman under 30 with Graves disease.

In this sample, this clonotype turned up a few times. The chain joins TRBV7-9 to TRBJ2-7, with D possibly TRBD1 on 5 matching bases. The CDR3 contains 15 residues. V was shortened by 1 base and J by 3 bases, with 13 bases between the two germline ends. CDR1 and CDR2 (germline): SEHNR, FQNEAQ (reference sequence). CDR3 sequence reads: CASSLVRETNYEQYV. CDR3 bases: TGTGCCAGCAGCTTAGTCAGGGAAACTAACTACGAGCAGTACGTC.

The chain employs TRBV4-3 and TRBJ2-1; TRBD2 matches at 11 bases. The V gene end was trimmed by 1 base and the J gene end by 8 bases; junction bases not matched to a gene: 4. Looked up from germline, CDR1 is LGHNA and CDR2 is YSLEER. CDR3 length: 15 amino acids. CDR3 DNA sequence: TGCGCCAGCAGCCAAGGCGCTAGCGGGAGGTATGAGCAGTTCTTC. Translated: CASSQGASGRYEQFF.

The chain couples TRBV29-1 to TRBJ1-2; the D is unclear. This CDR3 has 11 residues. The V and J ends lost 4 bases and 8 bases respectively, with 11 bases between them. Germline CDR1 is SQVTM and CDR2 is ANQGSEA. CDR3 DNA sequence: TGCAGCGTTGGGGAAAATCAAGGCTACACCTTC. It codes for CSVGENQGYTF.

This clonotype was found a few times. This chain links TRBV9 with TRBJ1-3; D gene uncertain. CDR1 and CDR2 from the germline V gene are SGDLS and YYNGEE. The CDR3 runs 16 residues. V was trimmed by 3 bases and J by 2 bases, leaving 15 bases between them. For the CDR3, the DNA is TGTGCCAGCAGCGAGGACTCGAGGAGCACTGGAAACACCATATATTTT. The encoded protein is CASSEDSRSTGNTIYF.

This clonotype was recorded at least ten times. This chain uses TRBV2 with TRBJ1-2; 7 bases align to TRBD1. The CDR3 covers 15 residues. CDR1 is SNHLY and CDR2 is FYNNEI in the germline V gene. V lost 6 bases and J lost 4; bases outside the gene matches: 11. The CDR3 bases are TGTGCCAGCAGAACCCGACAGGGTGATACCTATGGCTACACCTTC. Residues: CASRTRQGDTYGYTF.

At least ten counts were recorded for this clonotype. The J gene is TRBJ1-4, the V gene TRBV20-1; 9 nucleotides agree with TRBD1. V lost 1 base and J lost 2; bases outside the gene matches: 11. The CDR3 runs 18 residues. Germline V gene sequence: CDR1 DFQATT, CDR2 SNEGSKA (reference sequence). The CDR3 sequence: CSARGSWDRDPTNEKLFF. The CDR3 nucleotides read TGCAGTGCTAGAGGGTCTTGGGACAGGGATCCTACTAATGAAAAACTGTTTTTT.

This clonotype was recorded at least ten times. This sequence joins TRBV4-3 and TRBJ1-6; D not certain. Deletions cut 1 base from V and 9 bases from J, with 13 bases between. CDR1 and CDR2 from the germline V gene are LGHNA and YSLEER. The CDR3 totals 15 residues. As DNA, the CDR3 is TGCGCCAGCAGCCAAGTGTTCGTCGGTAGTTCACCCCTCCACTTT. It specifies CASSQVFVGSSPLHF.

The V and J genes are TRBV15 and TRBJ1-1; D is undetermined. V was cut by 5 bases and J by 3 bases, with 7 bases left in between. This CDR3 comprises 12 residues. The germline gives CDR1 LNHNV, CDR2 YYDKDF (reference sequence). The CDR3 is CATSLWDTEAFF. The CDR3 nucleotides are TGTGCCACCAGCTTATGGGACACTGAAGCTTTCTTT.

This clonotype was seen repeatedly, ten times or more. The gene calls are TRBV20-1 and TRBJ2-1; 9 bases align to TRBD2. The CDR3 sequence is 14 residues long. Trimming at V came to 2 bases and at J to 6 bases, leaving 5 bases not matched to a gene. Germline V gives CDR1 DFQATT, CDR2 SNEGSKA (reference sequence). This CDR3 reads CSARRAGGLNEQFF. The DNA of the CDR3 is TGCAGTGCTAGAAGAGCGGGAGGCCTCAATGAGCAGTTCTTC.

This clonotype appeared a few times. CDR3 sequence (DNA): TGTGCCATCAGTTACGCAATAGGGGGACGTCTCACAGATACGCAGTATTTT. It specifies CAISYAIGGRLTDTQYF. The rearrangement links TRBV10-3 to TRBJ2-3; D may be TRBD1 (6 bases). Germline V gives CDR1 ENHRY, CDR2 SYGVKD. V lost 5 bases, J lost 2 bases, and 20 bases lay in between. The CDR3 runs 17 residues.

This clonotype was observed many times. The CDR3 region is CASSYRQGTYLDTEAFF. DNA for the CDR3: TGTGCCAGCAGTTACCGACAGGGCACGTATTTGGACACTGAAGCTTTCTTT. The V call is TRBV6-2 or TRBV6-3, the J call TRBJ1-1; 7 bases are a match to TRBD1. The CDR3 covers 17 residues. The germline gives CDR1 MNHEY, CDR2 SVGEGT. V was clipped by 2 bases and J by 3 bases; unmatched bases: 12.

The rearrangement uses TRBV9 and TRBJ1-3, with TRBD1 as a possible D gene (6 bases). This CDR3 is built from 16 residues. The V and J ends lost 7 bases and 0 bases respectively, with 17 bases between them. CDR1 is SGDLS, CDR2 YYNGEE, per germline. The chain's CDR3 is CASGFGGGHSGNTIYF. The CDR3, as DNA: TGTGCCAGCGGCTTCGGCGGGGGACACTCTGGAAACACCATATATTTT.

This clonotype was seen many times. CDR3 amino acids: CASSYHGLKPYNEQFF. In nucleotides, the CDR3 is TGTGCCAGCAGTTACCACGGGTTAAAACCTTACAATGAGCAGTTCTTC. V usage is TRBV6-9 and J usage is TRBJ2-1; D not resolved. CDR1 and CDR2 from the germline V gene are MNHGY and SVAAGI. CDR3 size: 16 residues. The ends were cut back, 3 bases at V and 4 bases at J, with 16 bases in the middle.

This clonotype was counted at least ten times. The chain uses TRBV28 and TRBJ1-1; no definite D call. Germline V gives CDR1 MDHEN, CDR2 SYDVKM. This CDR3 contains 15 residues. Trimming cost V 2 bases and J 1 base, with 11 bases left between them. In DNA form, the CDR3 reads TGTGCCAGCAGTTTACCTATCACAGCGAACACTGAAGCTTTCTTT. Translation: CASSLPITANTEAFF.

In this sample, this clonotype turned up many times. The chain is built from TRBV10-2 and TRBJ2-7, with D perhaps matching TRBD2 (6 bases). Germline-derived CDR1 and CDR2 are WSHSY and SAAADI. This CDR3 is built from 12 residues. DNA for the CDR3: TGCCCAAACGAGGACTATTCCTACGAGCAGTACGTC. It yields the protein CPNEDYSYEQYV.

This clonotype was found many times. The chain has TRBV28 and TRBJ2-3; D unresolved. With 3 bases removed from V and 5 bases from J, the gap between germline ends came to 3 bases. In germline, CDR1 is MDHEN, CDR2 SYDVKM. This CDR3 is 11 amino acids long. CDR3 DNA sequence: TGTGCCAGCAGTTTTCTAGATACGCAGTATTTT. Its translation is CASSFLDTQYF. Variable domain in full (rest from reference TRBV28 and TRBJ2-3): DVKVTQSSRYLVKRTGEKVFLECVQDMDHENMFWYRQDPGLGLRLIYFSYDVKMKEKGDIPEGYSVSREKKERFSLILESASTNQTSMYLCASSFLDTQYFGPGTRLTVL.

Many counts were recorded for this clonotype. J is TRBJ2-1 and V is TRBV2; 11 bases align to TRBD2. CDR1 is SNHLY and CDR2 is FYNNEI in the germline V gene. The V gene end was trimmed by 6 bases and the J gene end by 5 bases; junction bases not matched to a gene: 15. The CDR3 is 18 residues long. The CDR3 nucleotides are TGTGCCAGCAGCGCTCCGGGACTAGCGGCTTCCCCGCACAATGAGCAGTTCTTC. As protein: CASSAPGLAASPHNEQFF. Combining the CDR3 with reference TRBV2 and TRBJ2-1 gives the whole variable domain EPEVTQTPSHQVTQMGQEVILRCVPISNHLYFYWYRQILGQKVEFLVSFYNNEISEKSEIFDDQFSVERPDGSNFTLKIRSTKLEDSAMYFCASSAPGLAASPHNEQFFGPGTRLTVL.

This clonotype was recorded many times. The chain has TRBV6-2 or TRBV6-3 and TRBJ1-3; D is unclear. CDR3 size: 16 residues. Germline lookup yields CDR1 MNHEY and CDR2 SVGEGT. The germline V and J ends were trimmed by 7 bases and 4 bases, with 20 bases remaining between them. CDR3 protein: CASTPTRKRGGNTIYF. The DNA for the CDR3 is TGTGCCAGCACCCCTACAAGGAAACGCGGCGGAAACACCATATATTTT.

This clonotype has just a few counts. The J gene is TRBJ2-7, the V gene TRBV19; D may match TRBD1 or TRBD2 (5 bases each). The V gene's germline CDR1 is LNHDA and CDR2 SQIVND (reference sequence). Trimming left V 5 bases short and J 2 bases short, with 22 bases between. The CDR3 contains 17 residues. The chain's CDR3 is CASSPKSPTGRAYEQYF. CDR3 coding DNA: TGTGCCAGTAGTCCGAAATCGCCGACGGGGCGAGCCTACGAGCAGTACTTC.

The V and J genes are TRBV18 and TRBJ2-1, with 9 bases identical to TRBD2. Trimming took 4 bases from V and 5 from J; bases not matched to a gene: 6. CDR1 KGHSH and CDR2 LQKENI come from the germline V gene. The length of the CDR3 is 15 residues. The DNA of the CDR3 is TGTGCCAGCTCACATCGACTAGCGGCCGACAATGAGCAGTTCTTC. Its translation is CASSHRLAADNEQFF.

This clonotype appeared many times. The V and J genes are TRBV19 and TRBJ1-1; possibly TRBD1 for D (6 bases). V was trimmed by 5 bases and J by 1 base, leaving 11 bases between them. Germline CDR1 is LNHDA and CDR2 is SQIVND (reference sequence). The CDR3 consists of 14 residues. CDR3 in DNA: TGTGCCAGTAGTTACCCGACAGGGAACACTGAAGCTTTCTTT. Translating it yields CASSYPTGNTEAFF.